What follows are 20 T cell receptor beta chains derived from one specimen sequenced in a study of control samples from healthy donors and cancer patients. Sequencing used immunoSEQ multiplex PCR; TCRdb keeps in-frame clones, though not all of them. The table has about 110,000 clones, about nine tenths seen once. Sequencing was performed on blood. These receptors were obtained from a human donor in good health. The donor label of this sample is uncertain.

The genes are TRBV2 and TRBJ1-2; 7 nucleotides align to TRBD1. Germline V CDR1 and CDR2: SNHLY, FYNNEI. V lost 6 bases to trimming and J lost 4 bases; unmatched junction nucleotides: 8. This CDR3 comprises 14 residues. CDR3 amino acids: CASRPGQNVYGYTF. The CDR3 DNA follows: TGTGCCAGCAGGCCGGGACAGAACGTCTATGGCTACACCTTC.

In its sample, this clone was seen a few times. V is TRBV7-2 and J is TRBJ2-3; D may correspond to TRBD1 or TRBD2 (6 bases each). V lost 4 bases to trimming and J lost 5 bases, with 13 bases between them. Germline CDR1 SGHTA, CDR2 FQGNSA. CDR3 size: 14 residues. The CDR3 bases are TGTGCCAGCAGCTACAGGGAGGTGGTAGATACGCAGTATTTT. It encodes CASSYREVVDTQYF.

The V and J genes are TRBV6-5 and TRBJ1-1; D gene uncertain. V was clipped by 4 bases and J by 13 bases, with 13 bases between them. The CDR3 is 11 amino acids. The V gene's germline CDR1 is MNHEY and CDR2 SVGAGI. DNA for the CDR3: TGTGCCAGCAGTTCTGACCTGAAGCTTTTCTTT. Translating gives CASSSDLKLFF.

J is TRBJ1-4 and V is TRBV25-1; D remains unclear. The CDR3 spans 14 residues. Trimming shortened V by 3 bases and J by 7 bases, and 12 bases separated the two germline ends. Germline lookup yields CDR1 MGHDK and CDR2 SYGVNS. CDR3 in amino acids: CASSDPFSGEKLFF. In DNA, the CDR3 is TGTGCCAGCAGTGACCCGTTTTCCGGTGAAAAACTGTTTTTT.

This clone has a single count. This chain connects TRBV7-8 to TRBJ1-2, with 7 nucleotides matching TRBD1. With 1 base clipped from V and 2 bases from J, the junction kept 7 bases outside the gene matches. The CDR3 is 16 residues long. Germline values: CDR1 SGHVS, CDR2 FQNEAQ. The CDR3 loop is CASSLVETGINYGYTF. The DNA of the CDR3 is TGTGCCAGCAGCTTAGTGGAGACAGGGATCAACTATGGCTACACCTTC.

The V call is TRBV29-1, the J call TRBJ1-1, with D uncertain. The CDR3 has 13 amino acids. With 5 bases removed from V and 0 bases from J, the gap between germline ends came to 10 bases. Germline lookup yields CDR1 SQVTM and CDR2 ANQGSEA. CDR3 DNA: TGCAGCGTTCGGGCGGGGTTGAACACTGAAGCTTTCTTT. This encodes CSVRAGLNTEAFF. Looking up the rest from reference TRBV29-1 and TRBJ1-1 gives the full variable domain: SAVISQKPSRDICQRGTSLTIQCQVDSQVTMMFWYRQQPGQSLTLIATANQGSEATYESGFVIDKFPISRPNLTFSTLTVSNMSPEDSSIYLCSVRAGLNTEAFFGQGTRLTVV.

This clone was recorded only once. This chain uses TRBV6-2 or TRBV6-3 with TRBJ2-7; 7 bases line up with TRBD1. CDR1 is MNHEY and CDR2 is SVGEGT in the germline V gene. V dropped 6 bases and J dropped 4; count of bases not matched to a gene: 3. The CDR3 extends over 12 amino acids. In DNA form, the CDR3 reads TGTGCCAGCAGCAGGGGACAGTACGAGCAGTACTTC. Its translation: CASSRGQYEQYF.

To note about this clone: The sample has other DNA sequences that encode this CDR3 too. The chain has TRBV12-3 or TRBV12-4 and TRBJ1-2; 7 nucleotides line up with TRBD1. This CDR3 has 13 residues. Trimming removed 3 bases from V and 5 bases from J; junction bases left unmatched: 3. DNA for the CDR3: TGTGCCAGCAGTTTTGGGACAGCATATGGCTACACCTTC. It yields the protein CASSFGTAYGYTF.

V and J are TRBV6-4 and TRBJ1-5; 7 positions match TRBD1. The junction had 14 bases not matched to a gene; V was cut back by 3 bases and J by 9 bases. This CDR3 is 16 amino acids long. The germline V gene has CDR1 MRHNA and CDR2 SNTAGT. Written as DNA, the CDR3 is TGTGCCAGCAGTGAAGTCCGGGACAGAGACTTGGGGCCCCAGCATTTT. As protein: CASSEVRDRDLGPQHF.

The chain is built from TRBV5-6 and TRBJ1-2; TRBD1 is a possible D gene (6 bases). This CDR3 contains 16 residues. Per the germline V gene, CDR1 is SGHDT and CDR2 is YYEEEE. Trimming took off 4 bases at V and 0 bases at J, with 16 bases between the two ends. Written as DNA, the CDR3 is TGTGCCAGCAGCCTGAAAGGACAGTCATCTAACTATGGCTACACCTTC. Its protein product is CASSLKGQSSNYGYTF.

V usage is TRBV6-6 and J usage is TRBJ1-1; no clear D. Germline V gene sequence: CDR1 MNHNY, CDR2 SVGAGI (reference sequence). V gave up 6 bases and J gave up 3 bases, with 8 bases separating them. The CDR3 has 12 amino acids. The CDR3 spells CASSQVYTEAFF. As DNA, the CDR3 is TGTGCCAGCAGCCAAGTGTACACTGAAGCTTTCTTT.

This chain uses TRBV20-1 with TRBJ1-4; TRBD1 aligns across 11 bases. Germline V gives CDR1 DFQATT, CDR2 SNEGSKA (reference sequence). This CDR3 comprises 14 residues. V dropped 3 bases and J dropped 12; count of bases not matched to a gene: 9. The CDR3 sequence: CSASRTGGDGELFF. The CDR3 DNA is TGCAGTGCTAGTCGGACAGGGGGCGATGGGGAACTGTTTTTT.

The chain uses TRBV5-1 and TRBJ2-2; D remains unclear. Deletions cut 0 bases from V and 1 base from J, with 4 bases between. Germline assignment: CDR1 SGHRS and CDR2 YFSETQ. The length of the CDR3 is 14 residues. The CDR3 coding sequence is TGCGCCAGCAGCTTGGGTCGGAACACCGGGGAGCTGTTTTTT. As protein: CASSLGRNTGELFF.

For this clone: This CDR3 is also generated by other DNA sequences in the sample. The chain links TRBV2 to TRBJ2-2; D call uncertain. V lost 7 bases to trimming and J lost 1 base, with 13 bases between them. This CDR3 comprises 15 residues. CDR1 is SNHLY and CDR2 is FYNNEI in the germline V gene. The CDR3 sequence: CASTLVLMNTGELFF. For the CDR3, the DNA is TGTGCCAGCACCCTGGTTCTGATGAACACCGGGGAGCTGTTTTTT.

The CDR3 region has the DNA TGTGCCAGCAGTGAATCGGACGGGCGAGAAGCTTTCTTT. It encodes CASSESDGREAFF. This sequence joins TRBV25-1 and TRBJ1-1; no firm D call. The germline gives CDR1 MGHDK, CDR2 SYGVNS. This CDR3 spans 13 amino acids. V gave up 1 base and J gave up 8 bases, with 11 bases separating them. The full variable domain, completed using reference TRBV25-1 and TRBJ1-1, is EADIYQTPRYLVIGTGKKITLECSQTMGHDKMYWYQQDPGMELHLIHYSYGVNSTEKGDLSSESTVSRIRTEHFPLTLESARPSHTSQYLCASSESDGREAFFGQGTRLTVV.

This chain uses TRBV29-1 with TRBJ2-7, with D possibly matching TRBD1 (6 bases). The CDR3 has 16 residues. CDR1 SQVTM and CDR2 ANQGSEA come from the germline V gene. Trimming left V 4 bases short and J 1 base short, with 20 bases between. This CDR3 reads CSVVTSAGTPSYEQYF. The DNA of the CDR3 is TGCAGCGTTGTAACCTCCGCCGGGACACCGTCCTACGAGCAGTACTTC.

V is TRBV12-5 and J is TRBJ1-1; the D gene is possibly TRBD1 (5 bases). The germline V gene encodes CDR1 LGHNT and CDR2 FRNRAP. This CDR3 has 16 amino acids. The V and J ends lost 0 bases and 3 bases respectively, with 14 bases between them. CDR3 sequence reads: CASGLVLGASDTEAFF. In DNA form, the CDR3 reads TGTGCTAGTGGTTTGGTACTAGGGGCTTCGGACACTGAAGCTTTCTTT. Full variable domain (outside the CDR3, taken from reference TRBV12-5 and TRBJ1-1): DARVTQTPRHKVTEMGQEVTMRCQPILGHNTVFWYRQTMMQGLELLAYFRNRAPLDDSGMPKDRFSAEMPDATLATLKIQPSEPRDSAVYFCASGLVLGASDTEAFFGQGTRLTVV.

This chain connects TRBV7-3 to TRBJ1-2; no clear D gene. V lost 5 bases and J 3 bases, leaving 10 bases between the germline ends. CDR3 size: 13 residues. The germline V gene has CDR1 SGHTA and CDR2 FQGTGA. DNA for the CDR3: TGTGCCAGCAGCCCGGGGATCGACTATGGCTACACCTTC. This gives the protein CASSPGIDYGYTF.

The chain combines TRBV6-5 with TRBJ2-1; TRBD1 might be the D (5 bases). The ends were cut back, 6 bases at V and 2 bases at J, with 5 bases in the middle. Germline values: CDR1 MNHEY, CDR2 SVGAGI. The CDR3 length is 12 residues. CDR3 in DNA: TGTGCCAGCAGAGGGGCCTACAATGAGCAGTTCTTC. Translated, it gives CASRGAYNEQFF.

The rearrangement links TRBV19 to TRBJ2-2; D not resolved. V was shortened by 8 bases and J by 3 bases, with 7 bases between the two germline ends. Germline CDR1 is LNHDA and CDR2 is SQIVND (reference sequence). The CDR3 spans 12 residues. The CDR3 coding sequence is TGTGCCAGTGGGCTGTACACCGGGGAGCTGTTTTTT. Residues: CASGLYTGELFF.